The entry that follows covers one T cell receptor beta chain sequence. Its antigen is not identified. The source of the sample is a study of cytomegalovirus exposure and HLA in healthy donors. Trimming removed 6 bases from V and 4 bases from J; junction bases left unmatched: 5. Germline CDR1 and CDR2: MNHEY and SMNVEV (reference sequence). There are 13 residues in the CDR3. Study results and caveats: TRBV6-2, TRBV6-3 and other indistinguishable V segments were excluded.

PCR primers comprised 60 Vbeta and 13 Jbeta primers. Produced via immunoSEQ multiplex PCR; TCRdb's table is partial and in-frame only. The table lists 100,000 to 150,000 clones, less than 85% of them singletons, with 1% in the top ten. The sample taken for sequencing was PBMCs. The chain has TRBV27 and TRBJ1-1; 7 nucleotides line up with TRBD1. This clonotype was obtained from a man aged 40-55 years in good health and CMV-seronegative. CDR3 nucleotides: TGTGCCAGCAGCGACTACAGGGGCACTGAAGCTTTCTTT. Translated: CASSDYRGTEAFF.